The rows below give T cell receptor beta chains drawn from one sample of a study of blood T cell repertoires in COVID-19. The method was immunoSEQ multiplex PCR; TCRdb's version includes in-frame clones alone and lacks a portion of them. The sample has about 95,000 clones, around nine tenths seen once. Sequenced input: peripheral blood. The receptors derive from a woman in her seventies with acute or convalescent COVID-19. Each CDR3 is given with its conserved first and last residue. A D gene is named only where the DNA matches it firmly. Expanded clones get a size class; other rows say once, few or many, or leave the size out.

D gene	clone size	J gene	V gene	CDR3 protein	CDR3 DNA
TRBD1	once	TRBJ1-6	TRBV7-9	CASSRQRTGSPLHF	TGTGCCAGCAGCCGCCAGAGGACAGGTTCACCCCTCCACTTT
.	once	TRBJ2-4	TRBV4-1	CASSQARELAGIQYF	TGCGCCAGCAGCCAAGCTCGGGAGCTAGCTGGGATTCAGTACTTC
TRBD1	.	TRBJ1-5	TRBV24-1	CATSEPPGTGGNQPQHF	TGTGCCACCAGTGAACCTCCCGGGACAGGGGGAAATCAGCCCCAGCATTTT
.	once	TRBJ1-3	TRBV6-5	CASRSQGNTIYF	TGTGCCAGCAGGTCCCAGGGAAACACCATATATTTT
TRBD1	.	TRBJ1-2	TRBV18	CASSPYALRDSTNYGYTF	TGTGCCAGCTCACCATACGCCCTCCGGGACAGCACTAACTATGGCTACACCTTC
TRBD2	once	TRBJ2-1	TRBV7-2	CASSPPGLAGGNNEQFF	TGTGCCAGCAGCCCCCCCGGACTAGCGGGAGGGAACAATGAGCAGTTCTTC
TRBD1	.	TRBJ1-5	TRBV30	CAWSPRQGGGNQPQHF	TGTGCCTGGAGCCCCCGGCAGGGGGGTGGCAATCAGCCCCAGCATTTT
TRBD2	.	TRBJ2-2	TRBV15	CATSRRTSGGPKNTGELFF	TGTGCCACCAGCAGAAGGACTAGCGGGGGCCCTAAAAACACCGGGGAGCTGTTTTTT
TRBD1	.	TRBJ1-6	TRBV19	CASSTGGAGGNSPLHF	TGTGCCAGTAGTACCGGAGGGGCAGGGGGAAATTCACCCCTCCACTTT
TRBD1	.	TRBJ1-6	TRBV27	CASSTGQGRVPYNSPLHF	TGTGCCAGCAGTACAGGACAGGGGCGCGTACCCTATAATTCACCCCTCCACTTT
.	.	TRBJ1-6	TRBV6-1	CASSEAFGGVGSPLHF	TGTGCCAGCAGTGAAGCGTTTGGGGGGGTGGGATCACCCCTCCACTTT
TRBD1	few	TRBJ1-6	TRBV19	CASWDRKNSYNSPLHF	TGTGCCAGTTGGGACAGAAAAAACTCCTATAATTCACCCCTCCACTTT
.	.	TRBJ1-3	TRBV5-1	CASSSTVSSGNTIYF	TGCGCCAGCAGCTCGACAGTCAGCTCTGGAAACACCATATATTTT
TRBD2	.	TRBJ2-1	TRBV20-1	CSASLSGGVSYNEQFF	TGCAGTGCTAGTTTATCGGGGGGAGTCTCCTACAATGAGCAGTTCTTC
TRBD1	.	TRBJ1-4	TRBV5-1	CASSLAPQGVNEKLFF	TGCGCCAGCAGCTTGGCCCCCCAGGGGGTAAATGAAAAACTGTTTTTT
.	.	TRBJ1-2	TRBV19	CASSIPGSYGYTF	TGTGCCAGTAGTATACCGGGGTCCTATGGCTACACCTTC
.	.	TRBJ2-5	TRBV5-6	CASSSAAEQETQYF	TGTGCCAGCAGCTCTGCGGCGGAACAAGAGACCCAGTACTTC
.	.	TRBJ2-2	TRBV10-1	CASSEWAGQGTGELFF	TGCGCTAGCAGTGAGTGGGCAGGGCAGGGCACCGGGGAGCTGTTTTTT
TRBD2	.	TRBJ2-3	TRBV10-1	CASRASGSETDTQYF	TGCGCCAGCAGGGCCAGCGGGAGCGAGACAGATACGCAGTATTTT
.	.	TRBJ1-4	TRBV2	CASTRALGYEKLFF	TGTGCCAGCACGAGGGCCTTAGGTTATGAAAAACTGTTTTTT
TRBD1	.	TRBJ1-1	TRBV5-5	CASYQGQGMGNTEAFF	TGTGCCAGCTACCAAGGACAGGGGATGGGGAACACTGAAGCTTTCTTT
.	.	TRBJ1-2	TRBV28	CASSFAGRLDGYTF	TGTGCCAGCAGTTTCGCAGGGAGGTTAGATGGCTACACCTTC
.	.	TRBJ1-2	TRBV25-1	CASSEFRNRDYGYTF	TGTGCCAGCAGTGAATTTCGGAACAGGGACTATGGCTACACCTTC
.	.	TRBJ2-5	TRBV15	CATSLRAQETQYF	TGTGCCACCTCCCTCAGGGCTCAAGAGACCCAGTACTTC
TRBD2	.	TRBJ2-2	TRBV5-1	CASSQQRGNTGELFF	TGCGCCAGCAGCCAACAGCGGGGGAACACCGGGGAGCTGTTTTTT
.	.	TRBJ2-1	TRBV2	CASSDSGRSYNEQFF	TGTGCCAGCAGTGACTCAGGGCGGTCCTACAATGAGCAGTTCTTC
.	.	TRBJ2-5	TRBV5-8	CASSSPPLQETQYF	TGTGCCAGCAGCTCCCCCCCCCTTCAAGAGACCCAGTACTTC
TRBD2	.	TRBJ2-5	TRBV5-1	CASSWGSGGKETQYF	TGCGCCAGCAGCTGGGGCAGCGGGGGGAAAGAGACCCAGTACTTC
.	.	TRBJ2-5	TRBV18	CASSPLPGLSQETQYF	TGTGCCAGCTCACCACTTCCAGGGTTGAGCCAAGAGACCCAGTACTTC
.	.	TRBJ1-1	TRBV4-1	CASSQVENTEAFF	TGCGCCAGCAGCCAAGTAGAGAACACTGAAGCTTTCTTT
TRBD1	.	TRBJ1-3	TRBV3-1/TRBV3-2	CASSPPQGDTIYF	TGTGCCAGCAGCCCCCCCCAGGGGGACACCATATATTTT
.	.	TRBJ1-5	TRBV6-6	CASTQGGRNQPQHF	TGTGCCAGCACCCAAGGGGGACGCAATCAGCCCCAGCATTTT
.	.	TRBJ1-5	TRBV2	CASSDPPDQPQHF	TGTGCCAGCAGTGACCCCCCGGATCAGCCCCAGCATTTT
TRBD1	.	TRBJ2-1	TRBV11-3	CASSKDREAYNEQFF	TGTGCCAGCAGCAAGGACAGGGAGGCCTACAATGAGCAGTTCTTC
.	.	TRBJ1-2	TRBV2	CASKAGLYGYTF	TGTGCCAGCAAAGCTGGACTTTATGGCTACACCTTC
TRBD1	.	TRBJ1-4	TRBV5-1	CASSLGDRSNEKLFF	TGCGCCAGCAGCTTGGGGGACAGAAGTAATGAAAAACTGTTTTTT
.	.	TRBJ1-2	TRBV6-5	CASTNPFPGGGYTF	TGTGCCAGCACCAACCCGTTCCCTGGGGGGGGCTACACCTTC
TRBD2	.	TRBJ2-1	TRBV19	CASSIYPSGVLDEQFF	TGTGCCAGTAGTATTTACCCTAGCGGGGTACTGGATGAGCAGTTCTTC
.	.	TRBJ2-5	TRBV15	CATSRDRWRGGGETQYF	TGTGCCACCAGCAGAGATCGTTGGAGGGGTGGAGGAGAGACCCAGTACTTC
.	.	TRBJ2-6	TRBV10-1	CASSHKPGFTGHSGANVLTF	TGCGCCAGCAGTCACAAACCGGGTTTTACAGGGCACTCTGGGGCCAACGTCCTGACTTTC
TRBD1	.	TRBJ2-6	TRBV28	CASRRDRDSGANVLTF	TGTGCCAGCAGGAGAGACAGGGACTCTGGGGCCAACGTCCTGACTTTC
.	.	TRBJ1-2	TRBV3-1/TRBV3-2	CASSQGNRVYGYTF	TGTGCCAGCAGCCAAGGAAACCGAGTCTATGGCTACACCTTC
.	few	TRBJ1-2	TRBV18	CASSKDSSYGYTF	TGTGCCAGCTCAAAGGACAGTAGCTATGGCTACACCTTC
.	once	TRBJ1-5	TRBV19	CASSIGGGLGTQHF	TGTGCCAGTAGTATCGGGGGGGGGCTTGGGACCCAGCATTTT
TRBD1	.	TRBJ2-7	TRBV5-1	CASSPGGQNYEQYF	TGCGCCAGCAGCCCAGGGGGACAAAACTACGAGCAGTACTTC